These 11 T cell receptor beta chains share one sample of origin, sequenced in a study of T cells in Graves' hyperthyroidism and ophthalmopathy. Amplification targeted TCR beta CDR3 regions from RNA transcripts. HTBI primers drove first-round RT-PCR of the TCR CDR3. One entry per CDR3 protein, called by TCRdb with MiXCR from the multiplex PCR reads. There are about 640,000 distinct CDR3 sequences in the sample; roughly 20% occur only once, and more than 30% lies in the top ten. Sequenced sample: blood. The receptors stem from a man aged 30 to 39 with Graves' ophthalmopathy.

The V gene is TRBV11-2, the J gene TRBJ1-2; D not certain. The CDR3 contains 12 residues. V lost 5 bases to trimming and J lost 8 bases, with 12 bases between them. Germline lookup yields CDR1 SGHAT and CDR2 FQNNGV. CDR3 sequence reads: CASSVGPPGYTF. The DNA of the CDR3 is TGTGCCAGCAGCGTGGGCCCGCCCGGCTACACCTTC. Supplemented by reference TRBV11-2 and TRBJ1-2, the full variable domain reads EAGVAQSPRYKIIEKRQSVAFWCNPISGHATLYWYQQILGQGPKLLIQFQNNGVVDDSQLPKDRFSAERLKGVDSTLKIQPAKLEDSAVYLCASSVGPPGYTFGSGTRLTVV.

As to this clonotype: The junction differs from germline at one of its ends, possibly a read error. The chain has TRBV6-1 and TRBJ2-7, with 7 bases fitting TRBD2. The germline V gene has CDR1 MNHNS and CDR2 SASEGT. The CDR3 runs 15 residues. CDR3 DNA: TGTGCCAACAGTGAAGCGAGCGGGACCCCCTACGAGCAGTACTTC. Amino acids: CANSEASGTPYEQYF.

This clonotype was seen at least ten times. The rearrangement uses TRBV5-8 and TRBJ2-1; D call uncertain. V was trimmed by 5 bases and J by 0 bases, leaving 15 bases between them. The germline gives CDR1 SGHTS, CDR2 YDEGEE. The CDR3 loop spans 16 amino acids. The CDR3 reads CASRRGSSSSYNEQFF. The CDR3 DNA sequence: TGTGCCAGCAGAAGAGGATCTAGTAGCTCCTACAATGAGCAGTTCTTC.

This clonotype was seen a few times. V gene TRBV28 combines with J gene TRBJ1-3; D call uncertain. CDR1 MDHEN and CDR2 SYDVKM come from the germline V gene. The CDR3 runs to 16 residues. V was shortened by 2 bases and J by 3 bases, with 14 bases between the two germline ends. Written as DNA, the CDR3 is TGTGCCAGCAGTTTAGCGGTTGAGCATCTTGGAAACACCATATATTTT. It is translated as CASSLAVEHLGNTIYF.

The chain employs TRBV15 and TRBJ2-5; TRBD1 or TRBD2 may be the D gene (5 bases each). Germline CDR1 LNHNV, CDR2 YYDKDF (reference sequence). Trimming removed 0 bases from V and 7 bases from J, with 9 bases in between. This CDR3 comprises 13 residues. CDR3 in DNA: TGTGCCACCAGCAGAGATCATGGGACGACCCAGTACTTC. This codes for CATSRDHGTTQYF.

V is TRBV2 and J is TRBJ2-1; 10 positions match TRBD2. CDR1 is SNHLY and CDR2 is FYNNEI in the germline V gene. The V and J ends lost 6 bases and 4 bases, in that order; junction bases with no gene match: 3. The CDR3 is made up of 14 amino acids. CDR3 coding DNA: TGTGCCAGCAGAGGAGCGGGAGGGTACAATGAGCAGTTCTTC. Its protein product is CASRGAGGYNEQFF. Based on the CDR3 plus reference TRBV2 and TRBJ2-1, the full variable domain is EPEVTQTPSHQVTQMGQEVILRCVPISNHLYFYWYRQILGQKVEFLVSFYNNEISEKSEIFDDQFSVERPDGSNFTLKIRSTKLEDSAMYFCASRGAGGYNEQFFGPGTRLTVL.

This clonotype has ten or more counts. The chain links TRBV12-3 or TRBV12-4 to TRBJ2-5; 7 nucleotides agree with TRBD1. V was clipped by 2 bases and J by 5 bases; unmatched bases: 8. The CDR3 contains 15 residues. CDR3 sequence: CASSLTTTGLETQYF. CDR3 DNA: TGTGCCAGCAGTTTAACCACGACAGGGTTGGAGACCCAGTACTTC.

This chain connects TRBV28 to TRBJ2-3; TRBD2 is a possible D gene (6 bases). Trimming shortened V by 4 bases and J by 3 bases, and 14 bases separated the two germline ends. The CDR3 length is 15 residues. Looked up from germline, CDR1 is MDHEN and CDR2 is SYDVKM. The CDR3 spells CASSSGGPVTDTQYF. In DNA form, the CDR3 reads TGTGCCAGCAGTTCCGGAGGGCCGGTAACAGATACGCAGTATTTT.

In its sample, this clonotype was seen a few times. J is TRBJ2-1 and V is TRBV30; possible D gene TRBD2, 5 bases. The CDR3 is made up of 12 amino acids. V lost 0 bases and J lost 10, with 10 bases in between. CDR1 and CDR2 from the germline V gene are GTSNPN and SVGIG (reference sequence). CDR3 nucleotides: TGTGCCTGGAGTGTACGGGGTAACGAGCAGTTCTTC. Translation gives CAWSVRGNEQFF.

The sample holds many counts of this clonotype. The V gene is TRBV28, the J gene TRBJ2-3; D is perhaps TRBD2 (6 bases). This CDR3 is built from 14 residues. Germline V gives CDR1 MDHEN, CDR2 SYDVKM. Trimming shortened V by 5 bases and J by 4 bases, and 13 bases separated the two germline ends. CDR3 nucleotides: TGTGCCAGCAGTCGATGGGCGGGACCAGATACGCAGTATTTT. Residues: CASSRWAGPDTQYF.

This clonotype has ten or more counts. CDR3: CASSLWTSGAYNEQFF. The CDR3, as DNA: TGTGCCAGCAGTTTATGGACTAGCGGGGCCTACAATGAGCAGTTCTTC. The chain combines TRBV27 with TRBJ2-1; 12 bases are a match to TRBD2. The CDR3 is 16 amino acids. Trimming cost V 1 base and J 2 bases; bases outside gene matches: 0. Germline V gene lookup returns CDR1 MNHEY and CDR2 SMNVEV (reference sequence).